This TCR beta chain was obtained from a study of early T cells in non-severe SARS-CoV-2 infection. The wider study: Sequencing of bulk RNA from unsorted whole blood was done, without chain pairing. Notes on the study in general: VDJdb-based annotation leaned toward anti-spike CD8 responses and missed private and CD4 specificities.

Each cDNA molecule carried a unique molecular identifier. Using its own MiXCR run on the 5' RACE reads, TCRdb lists one record per CDR3 protein. Found here are approximately 35,000 distinct CDR3 sequences, roughly 7.1% of them singletons; the top ten hold around 13%. V dropped 0 bases and J dropped 0 bases, with 6 bases sitting between them. CDR1 is SGHTA, CDR2 FQGNSA, per germline. The CDR3 totals 15 residues. Of note for this clonotype: Its antigen is undetermined.

Sequenced here: whole blood, sampled at baseline. The V and J genes are TRBV7-2 and TRBJ1-5; D is unresolved. The TCR comes from an adult who was a healthcare worker with PCR-confirmed SARS-CoV-2 infection or an uninfected control (not recorded which). Here the CDR3 reads CASSLALGSNQPQHF. The CDR3 coding sequence is TGTGCCAGCAGCTTAGCCCTCGGTAGCAATCAGCCCCAGCATTTT.